The 5 T cell receptor beta chains reported below all come from one sample, sequenced in a study of human T cells and chemical hapten exposure (dated by TCRdb to about 2021). Library method: RACE. Sequencer: NextSeq 500. Using fastp at Q25 and MiXCR, TCRdb reprocessed the public reads and kept productive beta chains. Merged by CDR3 protein, the rows form single entries marked with the most common genes and DNA. This sample lists some 94,000 distinct CDR3 sequences; around 12% were detected once. The ten largest clones capture approximately 2% of the sample. Per the publication, the time point label means: patch test 1, 2 weeks after DPC sensitization. The sample's treatment or condition, from its label and the paper: therapeutic diphenylcyclopropenone sensitization with weekly scalp DPC. Sample: whole blood, taken in connection with sensitization to the hapten diphenylcyclopropenone (DPC). The receptors were gathered from a woman in her thirties or forties with alopecia areata. Some clones in this sample may be carry-over from other donors' samples.

The V gene is TRBV2, the J gene TRBJ2-3; D gene unclear. The V and J ends lost 3 bases and 1 base respectively, with 11 bases between them. This CDR3 is 15 amino acids long. Germline lookup yields CDR1 SNHLY and CDR2 FYNNEI. CDR3 sequence: CASSEADPGTDTQYF. CDR3 nucleotide sequence: TGTGCCAGCAGTGAGGCTGATCCAGGCACAGATACGCAGTATTTT.

This clonotype occurred a few times. V usage is TRBV7-6 and J usage is TRBJ2-1; TRBD2 aligns across 9 bases. This CDR3 is 16 amino acids long. V dropped 1 base and J dropped 10; count of bases not matched to a gene: 11. The germline CDR1 and CDR2 sequences are SGHVS and FNYEAQ. In nucleotides, the CDR3 is TGTGCCAGCAGCTTAGTGATAGCGGGAGAGATCTGGGAGCAGTTCTTC. It codes for CASSLVIAGEIWEQFF.

The genes are TRBV20-1 and TRBJ1-1; D gene unclear. Germline V gene sequence: CDR1 DFQATT, CDR2 SNEGSKA (reference sequence). The CDR3 length is 12 residues. Trimming removed 0 bases at V and 4 bases at J, with 6 bases between. CDR3 sequence: CSARDWSTEAFF. The CDR3, as DNA: TGCAGTGCTAGAGATTGGTCCACTGAAGCTTTCTTT.

The rearrangement uses TRBV3-1 and TRBJ1-3; possibly TRBD1 for D (5 bases). The CDR3 runs 13 residues. V lost 4 bases and J 7 bases, leaving 11 bases between the germline ends. CDR1 and CDR2 from the germline V gene are LGHDT and YNNKEL (reference sequence). CDR3 loop: CASSLREGNTIYF. CDR3 coding DNA: TGTGCCAGCAGCCTCAGGGAGGGGAACACCATATATTTT.

The V gene is TRBV25-1, the J gene TRBJ2-1; TRBD1 agrees at 9 bases. The CDR3 has 15 amino acids. Germline CDR1 MGHDK, CDR2 SYGVNS. The junction had 2 bases not matched to a gene; V was cut back by 3 bases and J by 2 bases. The CDR3, as DNA: TGTGCCAGCAGTGAGGGACAGGGACCCTACAATGAGCAGTTCTTC. Protein: CASSEGQGPYNEQFF.